Listed here is a single T cell receptor beta chain. The sample comes from a study of OX40 agonist ivuxolimab in advanced cancers. In the study overall: Dose-escalation subjects each had hepatocellular carcinoma, melanoma, renal cell or head and neck cancer.

Only in-frame clones appear in the TCRdb table, and some are missing; sequencing was by immunoSEQ multiplex PCR. Among tens of thousands of clones listed, roughly four fifths were seen once. CDR3 size: 14 residues. Germline V lookup: CDR1 SGHTA, CDR2 FQGNSA. The junction had 7 bases not matched to a gene; V was cut back by 5 bases and J by 7 bases. This sequence originates from an adult with an advanced solid tumor such as melanoma, head and neck, liver or kidney cancer. The chain couples TRBV7-2 to TRBJ1-4; 7 nucleotides align to TRBD1. The starting material was CD4+ or CD8+ T cells sorted from blood, obtained in a trial of the OX40 agonist ivuxolimab. CDR3 protein: CASSADRRSEKLFF. DNA of the CDR3: TGTGCCAGCAGCGCGGACAGGCGAAGTGAAAAACTGTTTTTT.